The rows below give T cell receptor beta chains drawn from one sample of a study of cytomegalovirus exposure and HLA in healthy donors. Libraries were prepared by immunoSEQ multiplex PCR; TCRdb keeps only in-frame clonotypes and omits some of them. The sample includes about 130,000 clones, 80% of them seen just once. The sequencing sample was made of PBMCs. The source of these receptors is a man aged 30-40 years in good health and CMV-seronegative. CDR3s include the opening cysteine and the closing phenylalanine or tryptophan. A D gene is named only where the DNA matches it firmly. Expanded clones get a size class; other rows say once, few or many, or leave the size out.

V gene: TRBV5-5; clone size: few; J gene: TRBJ1-2; D gene: .; CDR3 DNA: TGTGCCAGCAGCTTGGCCCGGGATGGCTACACCTTC; CDR3 protein: CASSLARDGYTF
V gene: TRBV21-1; clone size: few; J gene: TRBJ2-7; D gene: .; CDR3 DNA: TGTGCCAGCAGCAAAGCCCTTCTCCCGCTGGCGGCTAGGGCGGGACCTGGCTCCTACGAGCAGTACTTC; CDR3 protein: CASSKALLPLAARAGPGSYEQYF
V gene: TRBV7-9; clone size: once; J gene: TRBJ2-1; D gene: TRBD2; CDR3 DNA: TGTTCCAGCAGCTTAGGGAGGGAATTCGTACAGCACAATGAGCAGTTCTTC; CDR3 protein: CSSSLGREFVQHNEQFF
V gene: TRBV19; clone size: .; J gene: TRBJ2-3; D gene: .; CDR3 DNA: TGTGCCAGTAGTATGGGAGGTAGCGGAAGGGGAGATACGCAGTATTTT; CDR3 protein: CASSMGGSGRGDTQYF
V gene: TRBV19; clone size: .; J gene: TRBJ2-7; D gene: .; CDR3 DNA: TGTGCCAGTAGTATGGCCAGCGGCACCTACGAGCAGTACTTC; CDR3 protein: CASSMASGTYEQYF
V gene: TRBV5-8; clone size: .; J gene: TRBJ2-3; D gene: TRBD2; CDR3 DNA: TGTGCCAGCAGCTTGGCCACTAGCGGAGCAGATACGCAGTATTTT; CDR3 protein: CASSLATSGADTQYF
V gene: TRBV27; clone size: .; J gene: TRBJ2-2; D gene: .; CDR3 DNA: TGTGCCAGCAGTTTATCGGGGAGTGTCACCGGGGAGCTGTTTTTT; CDR3 protein: CASSLSGSVTGELFF
V gene: TRBV5-1; clone size: .; J gene: TRBJ1-5; D gene: .; CDR3 DNA: TGCGCCAGCAGCTTGGCGGTGCAGGGCGGAGGCAATCAGCCCCAGCATTTT; CDR3 protein: CASSLAVQGGGNQPQHF
V gene: TRBV4-3; clone size: few; J gene: TRBJ2-1; D gene: TRBD2; CDR3 DNA: TGCGCCAGCAGCCAAGATAGGGCAGCGGGAGACTACAATGAGCAGTTCTTC; CDR3 protein: CASSQDRAAGDYNEQFF
V gene: TRBV30; clone size: .; J gene: TRBJ2-1; D gene: TRBD1; CDR3 DNA: TGTGCCTGGAAAGGGACAGGGGCTTACAATGAGCAGTTCTTC; CDR3 protein: CAWKGTGAYNEQFF
V gene: TRBV7-2; clone size: once; J gene: TRBJ2-1; D gene: .; CDR3 DNA: TGTGCCAGCAGCGCCGCGTTAGGCGGGTCCTACAATGAGCAGTTCTTC; CDR3 protein: CASSAALGGSYNEQFF
V gene: TRBV27; clone size: .; J gene: TRBJ2-7; D gene: .; CDR3 DNA: TGTGCCACCTACCCCGGGGAGGTTTTTACCTACGAGCAGTACTTC; CDR3 protein: CATYPGEVFTYEQYF
V gene: TRBV2; clone size: .; J gene: TRBJ2-1; D gene: .; CDR3 DNA: TGTGCCAGCAGTGGATCTGGGAGCTCCTACAATGAGCAGTTCTTC; CDR3 protein: CASSGSGSSYNEQFF
V gene: TRBV5-1; clone size: .; J gene: TRBJ2-2; D gene: .; CDR3 DNA: TGCGCCAGTCTAACTGGGGCATCGAACACCGGGGAGCTGTTTTTT; CDR3 protein: CASLTGASNTGELFF
V gene: TRBV4-1; clone size: few; J gene: TRBJ2-7; D gene: TRBD2; CDR3 DNA: TGCGCCAGCAGCCAACCGACTAGCGGGAGGTCCTACGAGCAGTACTTC; CDR3 protein: CASSQPTSGRSYEQYF
V gene: TRBV7-2; clone size: .; J gene: TRBJ2-7; D gene: TRBD2; CDR3 DNA: TGTGCCAGCAGCTTAAGAACTAGCGGGAGGGCAAGCTCCTACGAGCAGTACTTC; CDR3 protein: CASSLRTSGRASSYEQYF
V gene: TRBV5-4; clone size: few; J gene: TRBJ2-7; D gene: .; CDR3 DNA: TGTGCCAGCAGCTGGGCCGCAGGAGAGCAGTACTTC; CDR3 protein: CASSWAAGEQYF
V gene: TRBV29-1; clone size: .; J gene: TRBJ2-2; D gene: .; CDR3 DNA: TGCAGCGGCGGGACAGCCTACACCGGGGAGCTGTTTTTT; CDR3 protein: CSGGTAYTGELFF
V gene: TRBV5-8; clone size: once; J gene: TRBJ2-3; D gene: TRBD1; CDR3 DNA: TGTGCCAGCAGCCTGGACAGGGCGAGCACAGATACGCAGTATTTT; CDR3 protein: CASSLDRASTDTQYF
V gene: TRBV7-9; clone size: once; J gene: TRBJ1-3; D gene: TRBD1; CDR3 DNA: TGTGCCAGCAGCTTTGACAGGGACGGAAACACCATATATTTT; CDR3 protein: CASSFDRDGNTIYF
V gene: TRBV5-4; clone size: .; J gene: TRBJ2-1; D gene: TRBD2; CDR3 DNA: TGTGCCAGCAGCCCACAAAGCGGGAGTCGGTATGAGCAGTTCTTC; CDR3 protein: CASSPQSGSRYEQFF
V gene: TRBV14; clone size: .; J gene: TRBJ2-1; D gene: TRBD1; CDR3 DNA: TGTGCCAGCAGCCATACAGGGGCGGGTGAGCAGTTCTTC; CDR3 protein: CASSHTGAGEQFF